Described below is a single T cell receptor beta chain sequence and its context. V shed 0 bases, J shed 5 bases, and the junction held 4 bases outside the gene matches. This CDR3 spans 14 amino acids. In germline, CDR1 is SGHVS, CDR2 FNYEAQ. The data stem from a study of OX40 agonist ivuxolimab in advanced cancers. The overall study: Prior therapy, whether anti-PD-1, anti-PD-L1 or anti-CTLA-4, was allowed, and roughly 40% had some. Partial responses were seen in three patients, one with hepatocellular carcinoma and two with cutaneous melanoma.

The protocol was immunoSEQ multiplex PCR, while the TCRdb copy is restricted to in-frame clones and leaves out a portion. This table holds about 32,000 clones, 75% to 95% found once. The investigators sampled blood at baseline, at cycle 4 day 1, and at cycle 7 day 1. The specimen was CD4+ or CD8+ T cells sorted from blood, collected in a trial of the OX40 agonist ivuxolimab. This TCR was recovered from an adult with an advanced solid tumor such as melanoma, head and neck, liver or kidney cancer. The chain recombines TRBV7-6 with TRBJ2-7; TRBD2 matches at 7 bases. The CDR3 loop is CASSLAGGSHEQYF. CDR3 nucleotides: TGTGCCAGCAGCTTAGCGGGAGGGTCGCACGAGCAGTACTTC.